Listed below are T cell receptor beta chains from one sample, sequenced in a study of TIL therapy for anti-PD-1-resistant metastatic lung cancer. Clones were sequenced by immunoSEQ multiplex PCR, and TCRdb holds only the in-frame ones, with some missing. The sample includes around 15,000 clones, more than 75% of them seen just once. The material was blood, obtained at baseline. The receptors stem from a person between 25 and 79 years old with non-small cell lung cancer. Each CDR3 is given with its conserved first and last residue. The D gene is left open where the match is weak. Where a row states a size, it is once, few, many or the class of an expanded clone; other rows omit it.

TRBD1,NA,TRBJ2-3,TRBV5-1,TGCGCCAGCAGCAGGTTGACAGGGCTTACAGATACGCAGTATTTT,CASSRLTGLTDTQYF
NA,NA,TRBJ2-1,TRBV7-9,TGTGCCAGCAGCCCGGTGGGTCCCAATGAGCAGTTCTTC,CASSPVGPNEQFF
NA,NA,TRBJ1-1,TRBV4-2,TGTGCCAGCAGCCAAGGGGGTACAGCCCTCACTGAAGCTTTCTTT,CASSQGGTALTEAFF
NA,NA,TRBJ2-2,TRBV7-3,TGTGCCAGCAGCCGCGCCCCCCCAGGGGCCGGGGAGCTGTTTTTT,CASSRAPPGAGELFF
NA,NA,TRBJ2-1,TRBV7-2,TGTGCCAGCAGCTCATCCCGGGGGATCAATGAGCAGTTCTTC,CASSSSRGINEQFF
TRBD2,NA,TRBJ2-1,TRBV19,TGTGCCAGTAGTATGGGACTAGCGGGAAGTAATGAGCAGTTCTTC,CASSMGLAGSNEQFF
TRBD1,NA,TRBJ1-5,TRBV11-2,TGTGCCAGCAGCTCCCGGGACAGCGGGAGGCCCCAGCATTTT,CASSSRDSGRPQHF
NA,NA,TRBJ1-4,TRBV7-9,TGTGCCAGCAGACCGACAGAGACTAAGGAAAAACTGTTTTTT,CASRPTETKEKLFF
TRBD1,NA,TRBJ1-5,TRBV6-5,TGTGCCAGCAGTTTTGACAGGGTGCGGATCTATCAGCCCCAGCATTTT,CASSFDRVRIYQPQHF
NA,few,TRBJ1-1,TRBV12-5,TGTGCCCAGTGGGGGAAGAACACTGAAGCTTTCTTT,CAQWGKNTEAFF
NA,NA,TRBJ1-1,TRBV28,TGTGCCAGCGTCTTAGGGGCGACGGGAAACACTGAAGCTTTCTTT,CASVLGATGNTEAFF
TRBD1,NA,TRBJ2-5,TRBV18,TGTGCCAGCTCACCCACCGGGACAGGGGTAGGAGAGACCCAGTACTTC,CASSPTGTGVGETQYF
NA,NA,TRBJ1-1,TRBV13,TGTGCCAGCAGCTTAAACCGGGGGATGAACACTGAAGCTTTCTTT,CASSLNRGMNTEAFF
TRBD2,NA,TRBJ2-2,TRBV5-1,TGCGCCAGCAGCTTGGAAGCGGGGTTTGCCGGGGAGCTGTTTTTT,CASSLEAGFAGELFF
TRBD1,NA,TRBJ1-6,TRBV28,TGTGCCACCAGGGGGGACAGTGAATCACCCCTCCACTTT,CATRGDSESPLHF
NA,few,TRBJ2-2,TRBV28,TGTGCCAGCAGTCCAACAGGGACCGGGGAGCTGTTTTTT,CASSPTGTGELFF
NA,NA,TRBJ1-1,TRBV6-5,TGTGCCAGCAAAGCCGACCTCCTGAGAGCTGAAGCTTTCTTT,CASKADLLRAEAFF
NA,once,TRBJ1-4,TRBV9,TGTGCCAGCAGCCCCTTCCGAGGGATTAATGAAAAACTGTTTTTT,CASSPFRGINEKLFF
NA,NA,TRBJ2-3,TRBV15,TGTGCCACCAGCAGAGAGTGGGGCACAGATACGCAGTATTTT,CATSREWGTDTQYF
TRBD2,NA,TRBJ2-7,TRBV6-5,TGTGCCAGCAGTTTTACTAGGGAGGGTTCCTACGAGCAGTACTTC,CASSFTREGSYEQYF
TRBD1,NA,TRBJ1-2,TRBV5-5,TGTGCCAGCAGCTTGGACCTGGGACAGGCCGAGTATGGCTACACCTTC,CASSLDLGQAEYGYTF
NA,NA,TRBJ1-5,TRBV19,TGTGCCAGTAGTTCACAGGGCTCTGGCAATCAGCCCCAGCATTTT,CASSSQGSGNQPQHF
NA,few,TRBJ2-7,TRBV7-6,TGTGCCAGCAGCCTAGGGTCCTCAAGCGCCTACGAGCAGTACTTC,CASSLGSSSAYEQYF
NA,NA,TRBJ2-3,TRBV13,TGTGCCAGCAGCTTAGGCCGAATAGATACGCAGTATTTT,CASSLGRIDTQYF
NA,few,TRBJ1-2,TRBV7-6,TGTGCCAGCAGTGAGGAAGGGAGGGTGAACTATGGCTACACCTTC,CASSEEGRVNYGYTF
NA,NA,TRBJ1-2,TRBV30,TGTGCCTGGAGTCGAGACAGGCCCTATGGCTACACCTTC,CAWSRDRPYGYTF
NA,NA,TRBJ2-2,TRBV11-3,TGTGCCAGCAGCTTAGGCTGGGGGACCGGGGAGCTGTTTTTT,CASSLGWGTGELFF
NA,NA,TRBJ2-1,TRBV28,TGTGCCAGCAGTTCATTAGGGGGAATCGCCTACAATGAGCAGTTCTTC,CASSSLGGIAYNEQFF
NA,NA,TRBJ1-2,TRBV9,TGTGCCAGCAGCGCCAACAGGTACTACACCTTC,CASSANRYYTF
NA,medium-sized,TRBJ2-7,TRBV7-9,TGTGCCAGCACCGACAGGTACTACGAGCAGTACTTC,CASTDRYYEQYF
TRBD1,NA,TRBJ1-1,TRBV5-1,TGCGCCAGCAGCGTGGGACAGGGGGACACTGAAGCTTTCTTT,CASSVGQGDTEAFF
NA,NA,TRBJ1-3,TRBV20-1,TGCAGTGCTACGTCGGGAAACACCATATATTTT,CSATSGNTIYF
TRBD2,NA,TRBJ2-5,TRBV19,TGTGCCAGTAGTAGGGTGAGGAGCGGGAGTAATGAGACCCAGTACTTC,CASSRVRSGSNETQYF
TRBD2,once,TRBJ2-1,TRBV7-9,TGTGCCAGCAGCCCCTGGACTAGGGTAGGCAATGAGCAGTTCTTC,CASSPWTRVGNEQFF
TRBD1,NA,TRBJ1-1,TRBV5-6,TGTGCCAGCAGCCCGGGGACAGGGGCCGGAACTGAAGCTTTCTTT,CASSPGTGAGTEAFF
TRBD1,NA,TRBJ1-3,TRBV9,TGTGCCAGCAGCGCCGGGACAGGGGTAGCGGGAAACACCATATATTTT,CASSAGTGVAGNTIYF
NA,NA,TRBJ2-3,TRBV11-1,TGTGCCAGCAACTCTCCCCGTTTTTCAGATACGCAGTATTTT,CASNSPRFSDTQYF
NA,NA,TRBJ1-3,TRBV5-6,TGTGCCAGCAGCCTGACTCTCGGAAACACCATATATTTT,CASSLTLGNTIYF
TRBD1,once,TRBJ1-4,TRBV30,TGTGCCTTCACCGGACAGGGGGGGAAAAAACTGTTTTTT,CAFTGQGGKKLFF
TRBD1,NA,TRBJ2-4,TRBV29-1,TGCAGCGCCGACCCAGGGACAGGGGCCGCCAAAAACATTCAGTACTTC,CSADPGTGAAKNIQYF
NA,few,TRBJ2-3,TRBV6-6,TGTGCCAGCAGTTTTGACAGCCAGAGCACAGATACGCAGTATTTT,CASSFDSQSTDTQYF
NA,NA,TRBJ1-6,TRBV19,TGTGCCAGTAGCCCAGCATGGGGGAGACAAAATAATTCACCCCTCCACTTT,CASSPAWGRQNNSPLHF
NA,NA,TRBJ1-1,TRBV19,TGTGCCAGTAGTTACTTACCAACTGAAGCTTTCTTT,CASSYLPTEAFF
TRBD1,NA,TRBJ1-2,TRBV28,TGTGCCAGCAGTTTGCAGGGGGCCGCGGTGAACTATGGCTACACCTTC,CASSLQGAAVNYGYTF
NA,NA,TRBJ2-5,TRBV30,TGTGCCTGGAGTGTACTACGGGAGACCCAGTACTTC,CAWSVLRETQYF
TRBD1,NA,TRBJ2-1,TRBV28,TGTGCCAGCAGTAAGGGACAGGCCATGCGTGAGCAGTTCTTC,CASSKGQAMREQFF
TRBD2,NA,TRBJ2-1,TRBV7-9,TGTGCCAGCAGCTCAGGACTAGCGGGGGGGTTCTCCTACAATGAGCAGTTCTTC,CASSSGLAGGFSYNEQFF
TRBD1,NA,TRBJ2-2,TRBV27,TGTGCCAGCAGACGCGACGGGACAGGGGGCAGGGCCGGGGAGCTGTTTTTT,CASRRDGTGGRAGELFF
TRBD2,NA,TRBJ2-3,TRBV6-4,TGTGCCAGCAGTCCAGCAGCGGGAGATTTAGATACGCAGTATTTT,CASSPAAGDLDTQYF
TRBD2,once,TRBJ2-3,TRBV4-3,TGCGCCAGCAGCCAAGATCCAGCGGGGGATCTAGATACGCAGTATTTT,CASSQDPAGDLDTQYF
NA,NA,TRBJ1-5,TRBV7-6,TGTGCCAGCAGCTTTGGAGATAGCAATCAGCCCCAGCATTTT,CASSFGDSNQPQHF
NA,NA,TRBJ1-2,TRBV6-5,TGTGCCAGCAGTGCCAGGGGCCACCCCTCCGGCTACACCTTC,CASSARGHPSGYTF
NA,NA,TRBJ1-1,TRBV29-1,TGCAGCGCCCGGGAGTACGGGGAGGCTTTCTTT,CSAREYGEAFF
NA,NA,TRBJ1-1,TRBV4-3,TGCGCCAGCAGCCAAGTCAAATCCAGACTGAACACTGAAGCTTTCTTT,CASSQVKSRLNTEAFF
NA,NA,TRBJ2-3,TRBV18,TGTGCCAGCTCACCCCCCACGAGGGGGGTTGAAGATACGCAGTATTTT,CASSPPTRGVEDTQYF
NA,few,TRBJ2-2,TRBV7-8,TGTGCCAGCAGCCAAAGAGAGGGGACCGGGGAGCTGTTTTTT,CASSQREGTGELFF
NA,NA,TRBJ1-1,TRBV9,TGTGCCAGCAGCGTAGGGGGAATTGAAACTGAAGCTTTCTTT,CASSVGGIETEAFF
TRBD1,NA,TRBJ1-1,TRBV11-2,TGTGCCAGCAGCACTCGACAGGGATACGCGGAAGCTTTCTTT,CASSTRQGYAEAFF
TRBD1,NA,TRBJ1-3,TRBV30,TGTGCCTGGAGTGTACGACAGGGTAGGGGAAACACCATATATTTT,CAWSVRQGRGNTIYF